Below are 30 T cell receptor beta chains sequenced from a single sample in a study of Ad26.COV2.S vaccination and SARS-CoV-2 variants. Specified treatment: 15 to 20 received Ad26.COV2.S at low or high dose, single or two shots; about 5 received placebo; per-sample allocation not given. Samples came from day 63 after the first vaccine or placebo injection. Repertoires were generated with immunoSEQ multiplex PCR, while TCRdb's copy carries only in-frame clones and drops some. Here the sample spans hundreds of thousands of clones, approximately 84% being singletons. Material: peripheral blood, obtained in a trial of Ad26.COV2.S vaccine versus placebo. The source is a person between 18 and 59 years old who received the Ad26.COV2.S COVID-19 vaccine or a placebo.

The chain recombines TRBV27 with TRBJ1-1; D is unresolved. The V end lost 6 bases, the J end lost 3 bases, and 8 bases lay between the germline ends. CDR1 and CDR2 (germline): MNHEY, SMNVEV (reference sequence). The CDR3 extends over 12 amino acids. CDR3 sequence (DNA): TGTGCCAGCAGAGCGATTGACACTGAAGCTTTCTTT. This sequence encodes CASRAIDTEAFF.

The chain joins TRBV14 to TRBJ2-7, with D uncertain. The length of the CDR3 is 11 residues. Germline loops: CDR1 SGHDN, CDR2 FVKESK. Trimming stripped 3 bases from V and 7 bases from J, with 7 bases between. Here the CDR3 DNA reads TGTGCCAGCAGCCAGTTCGGAGAGCAGTACTTC. Protein sequence: CASSQFGEQYF.

In DNA, the CDR3 is TGTGCCACCAGTGATCACATGGCGGGAGCATACAATGAGCAGTTCTTC. Its protein product is CATSDHMAGAYNEQFF. This chain links TRBV24-1 with TRBJ2-1; 7 bases align to TRBD2. The germline gives CDR1 KGHDR, CDR2 SFDVKD. V was pared by 3 bases and J by 4 bases, with 8 bases of the junction left unmatched. This CDR3 spans 16 amino acids.

This chain uses TRBV6-5 with TRBJ2-2; the D is unclear. The CDR3 is made up of 12 amino acids. CDR1 is MNHEY, CDR2 SVGAGI, per germline. V was pared by 0 bases and J by 7 bases, with 3 bases between. The CDR3 bases are TGTGCCAGCAGTTACTCTGGCGGGGAGCTGTTTTTT. This encodes CASSYSGGELFF.

The CDR3 spells CASSPAVPGQFF. CDR3 DNA sequence: TGTGCCAGCAGCCCCGCCGTGCCAGGGCAGTTCTTC. This chain uses TRBV7-2 with TRBJ2-1; D ambiguous. The CDR3 is 12 residues long. V was clipped by 5 bases and J by 12 bases, with 14 bases between them. Germline values: CDR1 SGHTA, CDR2 FQGNSA.

For this clone: The same CDR3 arises from other DNA sequences in this sample as well. This sequence joins TRBV18 and TRBJ2-5, with D perhaps TRBD2 (6 bases). CDR1 KGHSH and CDR2 LQKENI come from the germline V gene. The CDR3 extends over 13 amino acids. The V and J ends lost 3 bases and 2 bases respectively, with 7 bases between them. CDR3 sequence (DNA): TGTGCCAGCTCACCGGGGACTCAAGAGACCCAGTACTTC. Protein sequence: CASSPGTQETQYF.

The chain has TRBV15 and TRBJ1-5, with D uncertain. The CDR3 is made up of 13 amino acids. The ends were cut back, 0 bases at V and 4 bases at J, with 4 bases in the middle. The germline CDR1 and CDR2 sequences are LNHNV and YYDKDF (reference sequence). The chain's CDR3 is CATSRDPNQPQHF. CDR3 DNA sequence: TGTGCCACCAGCAGAGATCCGAATCAGCCCCAGCATTTT.

The rearrangement joins TRBV27 to TRBJ2-5, with 8 bases fitting TRBD1. The CDR3 has 15 residues. V was clipped by 3 bases and J by 4 bases; unmatched bases: 7. From germline, CDR1 is MNHEY and CDR2 SMNVEV (reference sequence). As DNA, the CDR3 is TGTGCCAGCAGTTTGAGCAGGGGGCTCGGAGAGACCCAGTACTTC. Translated, it gives CASSLSRGLGETQYF.

In this sample, this clone turned up a few times. V is TRBV4-1 and J is TRBJ2-7; 14 nucleotides agree with TRBD2. The CDR3 is 16 residues long. Trimming took 4 bases from V and 2 from J; bases not matched to a gene: 4. Germline assignment: CDR1 MGHRA and CDR2 YSYEKL. CDR3 in amino acids: CASSPGLAGVAYEQYF. In nucleotides, the CDR3 is TGCGCCAGCAGCCCGGGACTAGCGGGAGTTGCCTACGAGCAGTACTTC.

The rearrangement links TRBV25-1 to TRBJ1-1, with a tentative D call TRBD1 (6 bases). Germline V gene sequence: CDR1 MGHDK, CDR2 SYGVNS. This CDR3 comprises 12 residues. Trimming pared 7 bases from V and 1 base from J, leaving 7 bases between. This chain's CDR3 is CASIGGNTEAFF. CDR3 coding DNA: TGTGCCAGCATAGGGGGGAACACTGAAGCTTTCTTT.

This chain uses TRBV6-4 with TRBJ2-2; 8 bases fit TRBD2. The V segment lost 7 bases and the J segment 7 bases; nucleotides outside the gene matches: 8. In germline, CDR1 is MRHNA, CDR2 SNTAGT. The CDR3 is 14 residues long. The CDR3 loop is CASNPGLGHGELFF. The CDR3 DNA reads TGTGCCAGCAACCCGGGACTAGGGCACGGGGAGCTGTTTTTT.

The chain carries TRBV2 and TRBJ1-2, with 10 nucleotides matching TRBD1. CDR1 and CDR2 (germline): SNHLY, FYNNEI. V gave up 1 base and J gave up 7 bases; unmatched junction bases: 6. The CDR3 totals 15 residues. The CDR3 DNA is TGTGCCAGCAGTGAAGACGGACAGGGGGTCGGTGGCTACACCTTC. It is translated as CASSEDGQGVGGYTF.

J is TRBJ1-6 and V is TRBV28, with 7 positions matching TRBD1. The germline V gene has CDR1 MDHEN and CDR2 SYDVKM. Unmatched junction bases numbered 15, after V lost 4 bases and J lost 3 bases. The CDR3 consists of 19 residues. This CDR3 reads CASSSPGQLEQHYNSPLHF. The DNA for the CDR3 is TGTGCCAGCAGTTCCCCGGGACAGTTAGAGCAACACTATAATTCACCCCTCCACTTT.

The genes are TRBV6-5 and TRBJ2-3, with a weak D call TRBD2 (6 bases). V shed 6 bases and J shed 0 bases, with 13 bases lying between them. The CDR3 runs 15 residues. Germline values: CDR1 MNHEY, CDR2 SVGAGI. The DNA for the CDR3 is TGTGCCAGCAGCACGGCGGGATCTAGCACAGATACGCAGTATTTT. This gives the protein CASSTAGSSTDTQYF.

This chain uses TRBV28 with TRBJ2-1; D is perhaps TRBD2 (5 bases). Per germline, CDR1 MDHEN and CDR2 SYDVKM. Trimming removed 6 bases from V and 1 base from J, with 13 bases in between. The CDR3 is 15 amino acids. CDR3 loop: CASRADSWSYNEQFF. CDR3 DNA: TGTGCCAGCAGGGCGGACTCCTGGTCCTACAATGAGCAGTTCTTC.

Only one count was recorded for this clone. The chain is built from TRBV6-2 or TRBV6-3 and TRBJ2-7, with 9 positions matching TRBD2. The V gene's germline CDR1 is MNHEY and CDR2 SVGEGT. Trimming removed 5 bases from V and 5 bases from J; junction bases left unmatched: 10. The CDR3 runs 15 residues. The CDR3: CASSVSGGRGNEQYF. Here the CDR3 DNA reads TGTGCCAGCAGTGTTAGCGGGGGCCGTGGGAACGAGCAGTACTTC.

The V gene is TRBV19, the J gene TRBJ1-1; no definite D call. From germline, CDR1 is LNHDA and CDR2 SQIVND (reference sequence). The CDR3 is made up of 14 amino acids. Trimming removed 0 bases at V and 1 base at J, with 6 bases between. The CDR3 DNA reads as TGTGCCAGTAGTATAGATCGGCAGAACACTGAAGCTTTCTTT. Translating it yields CASSIDRQNTEAFF.

This chain's CDR3 is CASRFTGTGVGYTF. The CDR3 coding sequence is TGTGCCAGCAGGTTCACCGGGACAGGGGTAGGCTACACCTTC. This sequence joins TRBV27 and TRBJ1-2; 10 bases agree with TRBD1. The J segment lost 8 bases and the V segment lost 6 bases, leaving 9 bases of the junction unmatched. The CDR3 extends over 14 amino acids. Germline V CDR1 and CDR2: MNHEY, SMNVEV (reference sequence).

The V gene is TRBV5-4, the J gene TRBJ2-4; D gene ambiguous. Germline V gives CDR1 SGHNT, CDR2 YYREEE (reference sequence). The CDR3 sequence is 13 residues long. Trimming cost V 4 bases and J 8 bases, with 13 bases left between them. The CDR3 is CASSADMVHIQYF. The CDR3 DNA follows: TGTGCCAGCAGCGCGGATATGGTACACATTCAGTACTTC.

This chain joins TRBV7-9 and TRBJ2-7; a weak D match, TRBD1 (5 bases). The CDR3 loop spans 15 amino acids. Germline V lookup: CDR1 SEHNR, CDR2 FQNEAQ (reference sequence). Trimming took off 5 bases at V and 6 bases at J, with 20 bases between the two ends. The CDR3 protein is CASSPSRQGTGEQYF. The CDR3 DNA sequence: TGTGCCAGCAGCCCCTCGAGGCAGGGTACGGGCGAGCAGTACTTC.

The J gene is TRBJ2-1, the V gene TRBV5-4, with 7 nucleotides matching TRBD1. This CDR3 is 14 amino acids long. Germline V lookup: CDR1 SGHNT, CDR2 YYREEE (reference sequence). The J segment lost 8 bases and the V segment lost 3 bases, leaving 8 bases of the junction unmatched. The CDR3 region is CASSYDRDVHEQFF. CDR3 nucleotide sequence: TGTGCCAGCAGCTATGACAGGGATGTACATGAGCAGTTCTTC.

The chain carries TRBV5-6 and TRBJ1-3; no firm D call. Trimming pared 3 bases from V and 0 bases from J, leaving 7 bases between. This CDR3 contains 14 residues. Germline V gene lookup returns CDR1 SGHDT and CDR2 YYEEEE. This CDR3 reads CASSSINSGNTIYF. DNA for the CDR3: TGTGCCAGCAGCTCCATCAACTCTGGAAACACCATATATTTT.

The V gene is TRBV6-5, the J gene TRBJ2-1, with 11 bases fitting TRBD2. The CDR3 covers 14 residues. V shed 3 bases and J 9 bases; nucleotides not matched to a gene: 4. CDR1 is MNHEY and CDR2 is SVGAGI in the germline V gene. This CDR3 reads CASSYSGGASEQFF. CDR3 nucleotide sequence: TGTGCCAGCAGTTATAGCGGGGGGGCCTCTGAGCAGTTCTTC.

V usage is TRBV6-2 or TRBV6-3 and J usage is TRBJ2-7, with a possible D match to TRBD2 (5 bases). CDR1 is MNHEY and CDR2 is SVGEGT in the germline V gene. CDR3 length equals 12 residues. Between the trimmed V and J ends, which lost 2 bases and 6 bases, there was a span of 8 bases. The CDR3 bases are TGTGCCAGCAGTTACGGTCTAGCCGAGCAGTACTTC. Its translation is CASSYGLAEQYF.

The table lists this clone with a few counts. The same CDR3 can be traced to other DNA sequences in this sample. The chain uses TRBV5-4 and TRBJ2-5; either TRBD1 or TRBD2 may fit D (5 bases each). Trimming took off 0 bases at V and 3 bases at J, with 9 bases between the two ends. Germline assignment: CDR1 SGHNT and CDR2 YYREEE (reference sequence). The CDR3 consists of 14 residues. Here the CDR3 DNA reads TGTGCCAGCAGCTTGGGTGGGACCAAAGAGACCCAGTACTTC. It encodes CASSLGGTKETQYF. The full variable domain, with the rest looked up from reference TRBV5-4 and TRBJ2-5, is ETGVTQSPTHLIKTRGQQVTLRCSSQSGHNTVSWYQQALGQGPQFIFQYYREEENGRGNFPPRFSGLQFPNYSSELNVNALELDDSALYLCASSLGGTKETQYFGPGTRLLVL.

The genes are TRBV2 and TRBJ2-5; 10 bases align to TRBD1. CDR1 is SNHLY and CDR2 is FYNNEI in the germline V gene. The CDR3 is made up of 15 amino acids. V was clipped by 6 bases and J by 1 base; unmatched bases: 5. CDR3 DNA sequence: TGTGCCAGCAGAGTGGACAGGGGGTTCCAAGAGACCCAGTACTTC. The encoded protein is CASRVDRGFQETQYF.

The V and J genes are TRBV6-6 and TRBJ2-7, with a weak D call TRBD1 (5 bases). The CDR3 runs 14 residues. V was pared by 0 bases and J by 3 bases, with 9 bases between. Germline-derived CDR1 and CDR2 are MNHNY and SVGAGI (reference sequence). The CDR3 is CASSYSGDGYEQYF. As DNA, the CDR3 is TGTGCCAGCAGTTACTCAGGGGATGGCTACGAGCAGTACTTC.

The chain carries TRBV11-2 and TRBJ2-3; 9 nucleotides align to TRBD2. The CDR3 length is 14 residues. The V and J ends lost 5 bases and 5 bases, in that order; junction bases with no gene match: 5. Germline CDR1 and CDR2: SGHAT and FQNNGV. CDR3 nucleotides: TGTGCCAGCAGCCCACTAGCGGGCGGAGATACGCAGTATTTT. Residues: CASSPLAGGDTQYF.

The chain has TRBV28 and TRBJ2-7; 7 bases are shared with TRBD1. This CDR3 is built from 16 residues. Looked up from germline, CDR1 is MDHEN and CDR2 is SYDVKM. Trimming at V came to 4 bases and at J to 2 bases, leaving 11 bases not matched to a gene. This CDR3 reads CASSSQSRGNPYEQYF. The CDR3 nucleotides are TGTGCCAGCAGTTCCCAGAGCAGGGGGAACCCCTACGAGCAGTACTTC. Based on the CDR3 plus reference TRBV28 and TRBJ2-7, the full variable domain is DVKVTQSSRYLVKRTGEKVFLECVQDMDHENMFWYRQDPGLGLRLIYFSYDVKMKEKGDIPEGYSVSREKKERFSLILESASTNQTSMYLCASSSQSRGNPYEQYFGPGTRLTVT.

A single count supports this clone. V usage is TRBV14 and J usage is TRBJ2-3; 12 positions match TRBD2. Germline CDR1 is SGHDN and CDR2 is FVKESK. This CDR3 comprises 16 residues. J gave up 6 bases and V 4 bases, and 8 bases lay outside the gene matches. CDR3 nucleotide sequence: TGTGCCAGCAGCCTCCTAGCGGGGGGGCGGTGGGATACGCAGTATTTT. It encodes CASSLLAGGRWDTQYF.